This T cell receptor beta chain was retrieved from a study of shared clonotypes between healthy human individuals. It was across several immunoSEQ plates that each subset's genomic DNA was evenly split. An approximately 180 ng quantity of DNA, tens of thousands of T cell genomes, went into the sorted-subset replicate PCRs. Clones were read by immunoSEQ multiplex PCR, and TCRdb kept only the in-frame ones, dropping some. The sample has roughly 1 million clones, around three quarters seen once; the top ten hold around 0.47%. Regarding this clone: The antigen remains unidentified.

The V gene end was trimmed by 0 bases and the J gene end by 2 bases; junction bases not matched to a gene: 11. Germline V gene lookup returns CDR1 SGDLS and CDR2 YYNGEE. CDR3 length: 18 amino acids. Overall study results and limits: It was the non-shared clonotypes that had lower generation probabilities than clonotypes shared by all four donors. Among the subsets, naive ones generally showed larger estimated richness than memory ones.

This sequence was found in a man younger than 30 in good health. Some clones in this sample may be carry-over from other donors' samples. Source material: memory CD4+ T cells from PBMCs. Subset: CD45RA-negative fraction. V is TRBV9 and J is TRBJ2-1; 7 bases map to TRBD2. This CDR3 is CASSVGVGRESTYNEQFF. The CDR3 region has the DNA TGTGCCAGCAGCGTAGGGGTGGGGCGGGAGTCCACCTACAATGAGCAGTTCTTC.